These 25 T cell receptor beta chains were sequenced from one sample in a study of graft-versus-host responses after intestinal transplantation. Profiling relied on immunoSEQ multiplex PCR, and the TCRdb table lists in-frame clones only, not all of them. Here the sample spans 80,000 to 100,000 clones, 85% to 90% being singletons. No antigens are known for them. Specimen: unstimulated CD4+ T cells sorted from spleen or lymph node cells, collected before intestinal transplant. These receptors were obtained from a human donor who received an intestinal transplant.

The V and J genes are TRBV7-6 and TRBJ2-7; TRBD1 might be the D (6 bases). CDR1 and CDR2 (germline): SGHVS, FNYEAQ. The CDR3 is 15 amino acids. V lost 1 base, J lost 3 bases, and 13 bases lay in between. The CDR3 DNA is TGTGCCAGCAGCTTAGGAGGGACACTTGACTACGAGCAGTACTTC. It specifies CASSLGGTLDYEQYF.

The rearrangement uses TRBV5-1 and TRBJ2-5, with D perhaps TRBD1 (5 bases). With the DNA end fitting TRBJ2-7 better, the J assignment may be wrong. The CDR3 runs 14 residues. The germline V gene has CDR1 SGHRS and CDR2 YFSETQ. The CDR3 is CASSSIPDSSEQYF. The CDR3, as DNA: TGCGCCAGCAGCTCGATCCCTGACAGCTCCGAGCAGTACTTC.

This chain uses TRBV5-1 with TRBJ2-1; tentative D call: TRBD2 (6 bases). From germline, CDR1 is SGHRS and CDR2 YFSETQ. The CDR3 runs 13 residues. V was clipped by 0 bases and J by 10 bases, with 11 bases between them. This CDR3 is CASSLAGVFEQFF. The CDR3 DNA reads TGCGCCAGCAGCTTGGCGGGGGTTTTCGAGCAGTTCTTC.

In the case of this clone: The conserved closing phenylalanine or tryptophan is absent in this CDR3, likely reflecting a read error. The chain combines TRBV6-5 with TRBJ1-2, with D possibly TRBD1 on 5 matching bases. CDR1 MNHEY and CDR2 SVGAGI come from the germline V gene. The CDR3 spans 13 residues. With 6 bases removed from V and 6 bases from J, the gap between germline ends came to 14 bases. Here the CDR3 reads CASSLARADGYTL. CDR3 coding DNA: TGTGCCAGCAGCTTGGCCAGGGCGGATGGCTACACCTTA.

The chain carries TRBV29-1 and TRBJ2-1; D is unresolved. V was trimmed by 2 bases and J by 7 bases, leaving 15 bases between them. This CDR3 is built from 14 residues. CDR1 is SQVTM and CDR2 is ANQGSEA in the germline V gene. CDR3 bases: TGCAGCGTTGAACGCGACATCCCCGAGAATGAGCAGTTCTTC. Translated: CSVERDIPENEQFF.

The chain has TRBV19 and TRBJ2-1; 11 bases line up with TRBD1. CDR3 length: 13 residues. J lost 14 bases, V lost 5 bases, and 8 bases had no gene match. Looked up from germline, CDR1 is LNHDA and CDR2 is SQIVND (reference sequence). CDR3 in amino acids: CASSAGPGQGEFF. DNA of the CDR3: TGTGCCAGTAGTGCCGGTCCGGGACAGGGGGAGTTCTTC.

The J gene is TRBJ1-5, the V gene TRBV6-1; TRBD1 is a possible D gene (5 bases). The germline V and J ends were trimmed by 0 bases and 6 bases, with 15 bases remaining between them. The CDR3 runs 16 residues. Germline loops: CDR1 MNHNS, CDR2 SASEGT. CDR3 in amino acids: CASSEAPRGGSQPQHF. CDR3 coding DNA: TGTGCCAGCAGTGAAGCCCCACGGGGGGGGTCTCAGCCCCAGCATTTT.

On this clone: Sequence at one end of the junction differs from germline and may be a read error. The sample carries other DNA sequences with the same CDR3. This chain uses TRBV9 with TRBJ2-7; the D gene is possibly TRBD2 (6 bases). The CDR3 is 15 amino acids. From germline, CDR1 is SGDLS and CDR2 YYNGEE. In nucleotides, the CDR3 is TGCGCCAGCAGCGTAGGGGACTCTCTACCCCACGAGCAGTACTTC. Protein product: CASSVGDSLPHEQYF.

The chain employs TRBV5-4 and TRBJ2-7; D might be TRBD1 (5 bases). The CDR3 runs 16 residues. Germline lookup yields CDR1 SGHNT and CDR2 YYREEE (reference sequence). Trimming pared 4 bases from V and 4 bases from J, leaving 21 bases between. The CDR3 bases are TGTGCCAGCAGCCCCACGGGCAGGGCCGATTCATACGAGCAGTACTTC. It yields the protein CASSPTGRADSYEQYF.

The genes are TRBV7-9 and TRBJ2-1, with TRBD1 matching over 9 bases. Germline V CDR1 and CDR2: SEHNR, FQNEAQ (reference sequence). With 5 bases clipped from V and 8 bases from J, the junction kept 10 bases outside the gene matches. The CDR3 extends over 15 amino acids. CDR3 loop: CASSTQGAVVYEQFF. Written as DNA, the CDR3 is TGTGCCAGCAGCACACAGGGGGCTGTTGTCTATGAGCAGTTCTTC.

The rearrangement links TRBV9 to TRBJ2-7; 7 bases are a match to TRBD2. J gave up 6 bases and V 4 bases, and 10 bases lay outside the gene matches. The germline CDR1 and CDR2 sequences are SGDLS and YYNGEE. The CDR3 contains 14 residues. CDR3 DNA: TGTGCCAGCAGCCCACCTAGCGGACTGTCCGAGCAGTACTTC. Translation gives CASSPPSGLSEQYF.

V gene TRBV13 combines with J gene TRBJ2-5; D is ambiguous. The J call may be in error: the DNA end matches TRBJ2-7 better. Germline CDR1 reads PRHDT; CDR2 reads FYEKMQ (reference sequence). The CDR3 loop spans 13 amino acids. The DNA of the CDR3 is TGTGCCAGCAGCTTGGGCAGAGCCTACGAGCAGTACTTC. Its protein product is CASSLGRAYEQYF.

The chain recombines TRBV18 with TRBJ2-3, with 12 bases matching TRBD2. V shed 5 bases, J shed 5 bases, and the junction held 8 bases outside the gene matches. CDR3 size: 16 residues. From germline, CDR1 is KGHSH and CDR2 LQKENI. The CDR3 DNA follows: TGTGCCAGCTCATCGAATCTAGCGGGGGGGCAAGATACGCAGTATTTT. Its translation is CASSSNLAGGQDTQYF. Filled out from reference TRBV18 and TRBJ2-3, the complete variable domain reads NAGVMQNPRHLVRRRGQEARLRCSPMKGHSHVYWYRQLPEEGLKFMVYLQKENIIDESGMPKERFSAEFPKEGPSILRIQQVVRGDSAAYFCASSSNLAGGQDTQYFGPGTRLTVL.

The chain combines TRBV19 with TRBJ1-5; D perhaps matches TRBD1 (5 bases). Trimming cost V 5 bases and J 3 bases, with 17 bases left between them. The CDR3 loop spans 16 amino acids. Germline V gene lookup returns CDR1 LNHDA and CDR2 SQIVND (reference sequence). Written as DNA, the CDR3 is TGTGCCAGTAGTCTTCATCCAGGGATGCCCAATCAGCCCCAGCATTTT. Residues: CASSLHPGMPNQPQHF.

The chain links TRBV11-3 to TRBJ2-1, with D perhaps matching TRBD1 (5 bases). The CDR3 extends over 12 amino acids. Germline CDR1 SGHNT, CDR2 YENEEA. The V end lost 2 bases, the J end lost 10 bases, and 9 bases lay between the germline ends. DNA for the CDR3: TGTGCCAGCAGCTTAAGACAGTCCGAGCAGTTCTTC. This encodes CASSLRQSEQFF.

V and J are TRBV9 and TRBJ2-3; 7 bases match TRBD2. Germline loops: CDR1 SGDLS, CDR2 YYNGEE. This CDR3 spans 16 amino acids. Unmatched junction bases numbered 4, after V lost 0 bases and J lost 0 bases. CDR3 nucleotides: TGTGCCAGCAGCGTAGTCATAGCGGGTAGCACAGATACGCAGTATTTT. Its translation is CASSVVIAGSTDTQYF.

To note about this clone: One end of the junction is discordant with germline, which a read error may explain. The sample contains more than one DNA sequence encoding this CDR3. V gene TRBV5-5 combines with J gene TRBJ2-7, with 7 positions matching TRBD2. Germline values: CDR1 SGHKS, CDR2 YYEKEE (reference sequence). This CDR3 is built from 14 residues. The DNA of the CDR3 is TGCGCCAGCAGCTGGGGGGGGAGCTCCTACGAGCAGTACTTC. It codes for CASSWGGSSYEQYF.

This sequence joins TRBV7-8 and TRBJ2-5, with D possibly matching TRBD1 (6 bases). The CDR3 runs to 14 residues. Trimming removed 1 base at V and 3 bases at J, with 9 bases between. The V gene's germline CDR1 is SGHVS and CDR2 FQNEAQ. In DNA form, the CDR3 reads TGTGCCAGCAGCTTAGTGGCAGGGGAAGAGACCCAGTACTTC. Encoded protein: CASSLVAGEETQYF. Variable domain in full (rest from reference TRBV7-8 and TRBJ2-5): GAGVSQSPRYKVAKRGQDVALRCDPISGHVSLFWYQQALGQGPEFLTYFQNEAQLDKSGLPSDRFFAERPEGSVSTLKIQRTQQEDSAVYLCASSLVAGEETQYFGPGTRLLVL.

The chain links TRBV10-1 to TRBJ2-1, with 7 bases that match TRBD2. V lost 0 bases to trimming and J lost 8 bases; unmatched junction nucleotides: 16. Germline V CDR1 and CDR2: WNHNN, SYGVQD (reference sequence). The CDR3 loop spans 18 amino acids. CDR3 DNA: TGCGCCAGCAGTGAGTCGTTAAGGGGAACGGGGGGTAGCGATGAGCAGTTCTTC. It codes for CASSESLRGTGGSDEQFF.

This clone appeared a few times. The chain couples TRBV5-1 to TRBJ2-7; no firm D call. Germline CDR1 is SGHRS and CDR2 is YFSETQ. Trimming shortened V by 4 bases and J by 1 base, and 3 bases separated the two germline ends. This CDR3 comprises 11 residues. DNA of the CDR3: TGCGCCAGCAGCGAGTCCTACGAGCAGTACTTC. Translation: CASSESYEQYF.

The V gene is TRBV18, the J gene TRBJ2-4; 12 nucleotides align to TRBD2. Per germline, CDR1 KGHSH and CDR2 LQKENI. J gave up 9 bases and V 0 bases, and 6 bases lay outside the gene matches. This CDR3 spans 16 amino acids. The CDR3 DNA sequence: TGTGCCAGCTCACCACCGGCTAGCGGGGGGGCCGGCATTCAGTACTTC. This gives the protein CASSPPASGGAGIQYF.

The chain recombines TRBV10-2 with TRBJ1-1, with D perhaps TRBD1 (5 bases). This CDR3 is 17 amino acids long. Trimming took off 0 bases at V and 3 bases at J, with 17 bases between the two ends. In germline, CDR1 is WSHSY, CDR2 SAAADI. Here the CDR3 DNA reads TGCGCCAGCAGTGAGTCGGAGGGGAGGTGGGGGGACACTGAAGCTTTCTTT. This sequence encodes CASSESEGRWGDTEAFF.

The genes are TRBV5-1 and TRBJ2-2; no clear D. V was pared by 0 bases and J by 0 bases, with 9 bases between. The CDR3 loop spans 16 amino acids. Germline values: CDR1 SGHRS, CDR2 YFSETQ. The CDR3 DNA reads TGCGCCAGCAGCTTGGCAGCGTATACGAACACCGGGGAGCTGTTTTTT. It specifies CASSLAAYTNTGELFF.

The chain recombines TRBV5-1 with TRBJ2-3; tentatively, D is TRBD2 (7 bases). V lost 1 base, J lost 14 bases, and 20 bases lay in between. Germline assignment: CDR1 SGHRS and CDR2 YFSETQ. The CDR3 spans 14 residues. The CDR3, as DNA: TGCGCCAGCAGCTTGACGGGGGGCCCGTACTCGTCGTATTTT. This translates into CASSLTGGPYSSYF.

This CDR3 is CASSLGGQRGTGELFF. The CDR3 nucleotides are TGTGCCAGCAGCTTAGGGGGCCAGCGGGGGACCGGGGAGCTGTTTTTT. V gene TRBV11-3 combines with J gene TRBJ2-2; 8 nucleotides agree with TRBD2. Germline values: CDR1 SGHNT, CDR2 YENEEA. The CDR3 is 16 amino acids. V dropped 1 base and J dropped 5; count of bases not matched to a gene: 6.